This TCR beta chain was identified in a study of cytomegalovirus exposure and HLA in healthy donors. Notes on the study in general: Cytomegalovirus-associated status was assigned to about 180 TCR beta chains. A few of the chains that were CMV-associated were confirmed in vitro to be specific for CMV antigens.

CDR3 length equals 15 residues. The germline V and J ends were trimmed by 5 bases and 1 base, with 13 bases remaining between them. In germline, CDR1 is SGHVS, CDR2 FNYEAQ. The sample holds a few counts of this clone. The antigen is unknown. The validation cohort, a group of roughly 120 subjects, included the donors and was separate from the roughly 720-subject first cohort. This table comes from immunoSEQ multiplex PCR, and its TCRdb copy is limited to in-frame clones, with some not included. The sample yields more than 200,000 clones, more than 85% seen once. This receptor was taken from a man younger than 35 in good health and CMV-seropositive. This chain links TRBV7-6 with TRBJ2-3; TRBD2 might be the D (6 bases). The sample was PBMCs. The CDR3 here is CASSTGLRGTDTQYF. The CDR3 coding sequence is TGTGCCAGCAGCACGGGACTTAGGGGCACAGATACGCAGTATTTT.